This passage covers 8 T cell receptor beta chains from one sample sequenced in a study of cytomegalovirus exposure and HLA in healthy donors. The PCR contained 60 Vbeta and 13 Jbeta primers. Measured with immunoSEQ multiplex PCR; TCRdb has only the in-frame clones, and not every one. The sample records 150,000 to 200,000 clones, over 60% being singletons. Sequencing input: PBMCs. These receptors were taken from a woman between 45 and 60 years old in good health and CMV-seronegative.

This chain links TRBV19 with TRBJ1-1; D gene unclear. Trimming pared 9 bases from V and 6 bases from J, leaving 26 bases between. The CDR3 length is 16 residues. Per germline, CDR1 LNHDA and CDR2 SQIVND (reference sequence). The CDR3 protein is CARNPRRVTEEAEAFF. DNA of the CDR3: TGTGCCAGGAACCCCAGGAGGGTCACTGAGGAGGCTGAAGCTTTCTTT.

This clone is a singleton in its sample. V gene TRBV11-2 combines with J gene TRBJ2-3, with 9 bases matching TRBD2. From germline, CDR1 is SGHAT and CDR2 FQNNGV. Trimming removed 5 bases from V and 3 bases from J; junction bases left unmatched: 9. This CDR3 has 16 residues. CDR3 nucleotides: TGTGCCAGCAGCCTCCAAAGCGGGGGGTATACAGATACGCAGTATTTT. This encodes CASSLQSGGYTDTQYF.

In this sample, this clone turned up once. The chain combines TRBV30 with TRBJ1-5, with 9 bases lining up with TRBD1. From germline, CDR1 is GTSNPN and CDR2 SVGIG (reference sequence). The CDR3 runs 15 residues. The ends lost 2 bases at V and 9 bases at J; junction bases unmatched: 11. The chain's CDR3 is CAWSSGQGGERPQHF. CDR3 DNA sequence: TGTGCCTGGAGTTCGGGACAGGGAGGGGAGAGGCCCCAGCATTTT.

The chain couples TRBV5-6 to TRBJ1-4; TRBD1 matches at 11 bases. This CDR3 is built from 19 residues. CDR1 and CDR2 from the germline V gene are SGHDT and YYEEEE. The ends lost 0 bases at V and 4 bases at J; junction bases unmatched: 11. In DNA, the CDR3 is TGTGCCAGCAGCTTGGCCGGACGGTGGACAGGGGGCGATAATGAAAAACTGTTTTTT. Its translation: CASSLAGRWTGGDNEKLFF. Filled out from reference TRBV5-6 and TRBJ1-4, the complete variable domain reads DAGVTQSPTHLIKTRGQQVTLRCSPKSGHDTVSWYQQALGQGPQFIFQYYEEEERQRGNFPDRFSGHQFPNYSSELNVNALLLGDSALYLCASSLAGRWTGGDNEKLFFGSGTQLSVL.

The rearrangement joins TRBV18 to TRBJ1-5; D is unclear. The V gene lost 3 bases and the J gene lost 3 bases, with 12 bases spanning the gap. The CDR3 sequence is 15 residues long. The germline V gene encodes CDR1 KGHSH and CDR2 LQKENI. The CDR3 bases are TGTGCCAGCTCACCGGGCGGGTGGGACAATCAGCCCCAGCATTTT. It codes for CASSPGGWDNQPQHF.

The chain combines TRBV5-1 with TRBJ2-1; 13 bases line up with TRBD2. J was trimmed by 8 bases and V by 4 bases; bases with no gene match: 12. Per the germline V gene, CDR1 is SGHRS and CDR2 is YFSETQ. The CDR3 spans 17 residues. Written as DNA, the CDR3 is TGCGCCAGCAGCAAGGGACTAGCGGGGCCGTCAGGGCATGAGCAGTTCTTC. Its protein is CASSKGLAGPSGHEQFF.

This clone was observed once. The rearrangement links TRBV18 to TRBJ1-1; D possibly corresponds to TRBD1 (5 bases). The V and J ends lost 3 bases and 4 bases respectively, with 12 bases between them. This CDR3 has 14 amino acids. Germline V gene lookup returns CDR1 KGHSH and CDR2 LQKENI. The CDR3 sequence is CASSPGQDGTEAFF. The CDR3, as DNA: TGTGCCAGCTCACCGGGGCAGGATGGCACTGAAGCTTTCTTT.

The J gene is TRBJ1-6, the V gene TRBV15; D ambiguous. The ends were cut back, 1 base at V and 10 bases at J, with 8 bases in the middle. CDR3 length: 13 amino acids. Germline CDR1 and CDR2: LNHNV and YYDKDF (reference sequence). CDR3 DNA sequence: TGTGCCACCAGCAGAGGAGCAGGATCACCCCTCCACTTT. This sequence encodes CATSRGAGSPLHF.